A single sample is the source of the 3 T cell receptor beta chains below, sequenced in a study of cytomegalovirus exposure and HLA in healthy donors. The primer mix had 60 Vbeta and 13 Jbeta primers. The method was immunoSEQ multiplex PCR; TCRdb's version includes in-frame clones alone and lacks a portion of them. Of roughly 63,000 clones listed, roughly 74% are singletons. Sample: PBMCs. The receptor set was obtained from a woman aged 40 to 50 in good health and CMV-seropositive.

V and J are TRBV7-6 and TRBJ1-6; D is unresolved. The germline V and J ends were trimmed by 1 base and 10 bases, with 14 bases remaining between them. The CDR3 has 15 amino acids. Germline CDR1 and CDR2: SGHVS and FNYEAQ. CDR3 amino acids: CASSLGGLLGSPLHF. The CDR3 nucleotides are TGTGCCAGCAGCTTAGGCGGGCTTCTAGGGTCACCCCTCCACTTT. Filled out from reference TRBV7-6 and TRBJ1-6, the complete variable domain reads GAGVSQSPRYKVTKRGQDVALRCDPISGHVSLYWYRQALGQGPEFLTYFNYEAQQDKSGLPNDRFSAERPEGSISTLTIQRTEQRDSAMYRCASSLGGLLGSPLHFGNGTRLTVT.

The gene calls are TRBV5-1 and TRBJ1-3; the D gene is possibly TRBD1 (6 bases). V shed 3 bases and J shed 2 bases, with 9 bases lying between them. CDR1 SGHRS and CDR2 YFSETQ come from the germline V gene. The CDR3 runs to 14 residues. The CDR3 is CASSSQGPGNTIYF. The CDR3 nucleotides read TGCGCCAGCAGCTCACAGGGCCCTGGAAACACCATATATTTT.

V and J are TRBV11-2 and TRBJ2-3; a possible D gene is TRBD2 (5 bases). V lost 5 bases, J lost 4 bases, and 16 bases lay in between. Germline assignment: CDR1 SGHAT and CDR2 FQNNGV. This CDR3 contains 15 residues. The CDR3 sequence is CASSDYRSTADTQYF. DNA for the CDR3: TGTGCCAGCAGCGACTATCGCTCCACAGCAGATACGCAGTATTTT.